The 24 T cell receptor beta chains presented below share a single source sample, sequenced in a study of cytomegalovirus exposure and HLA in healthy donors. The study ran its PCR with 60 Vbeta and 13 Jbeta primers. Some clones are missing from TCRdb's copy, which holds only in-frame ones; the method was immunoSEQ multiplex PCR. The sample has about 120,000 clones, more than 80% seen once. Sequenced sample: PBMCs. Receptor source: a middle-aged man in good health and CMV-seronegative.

The CDR3 DNA sequence: TGTGCCAGCCAATCGAGTTACGAGCAGTACTTC. This encodes CASQSSYEQYF. The V gene is TRBV6-1, the J gene TRBJ2-7; D ambiguous. The length of the CDR3 is 11 residues. The ends were cut back, 8 bases at V and 4 bases at J, with 9 bases in the middle. The germline V gene has CDR1 MNHNS and CDR2 SASEGT.

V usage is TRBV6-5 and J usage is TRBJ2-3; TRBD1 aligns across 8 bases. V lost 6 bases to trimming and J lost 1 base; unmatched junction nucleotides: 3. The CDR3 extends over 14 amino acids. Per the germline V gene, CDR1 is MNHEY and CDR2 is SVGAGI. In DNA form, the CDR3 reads TGTGCCAGCAGATTACAGGGGGGCACAGATACGCAGTATTTT. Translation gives CASRLQGGTDTQYF.

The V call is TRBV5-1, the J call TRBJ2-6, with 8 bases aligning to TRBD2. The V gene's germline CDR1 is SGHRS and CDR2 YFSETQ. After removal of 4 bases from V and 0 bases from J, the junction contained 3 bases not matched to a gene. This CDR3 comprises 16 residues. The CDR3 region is CASSAGGISGANVLTF. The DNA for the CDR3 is TGCGCCAGCAGCGCGGGAGGCATCTCTGGGGCCAACGTCCTGACTTTC. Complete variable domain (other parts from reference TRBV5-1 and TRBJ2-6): KAGVTQTPRYLIKTRGQQVTLSCSPISGHRSVSWYQQTPGQGLQFLFEYFSETQRNKGNFPGRFSGRQFSNSRSEMNVSTLELGDSALYLCASSAGGISGANVLTFGAGSRLTVL.

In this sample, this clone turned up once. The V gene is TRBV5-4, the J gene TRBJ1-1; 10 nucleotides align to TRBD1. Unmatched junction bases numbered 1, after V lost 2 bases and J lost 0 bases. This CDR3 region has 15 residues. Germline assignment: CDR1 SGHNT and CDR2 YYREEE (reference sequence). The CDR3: CASSLGTGVNTEAFF. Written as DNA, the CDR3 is TGTGCCAGCAGCTTAGGGACAGGGGTGAACACTGAAGCTTTCTTT. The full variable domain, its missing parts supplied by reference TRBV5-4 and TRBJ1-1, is ETGVTQSPTHLIKTRGQQVTLRCSSQSGHNTVSWYQQALGQGPQFIFQYYREEENGRGNFPPRFSGLQFPNYSSELNVNALELDDSALYLCASSLGTGVNTEAFFGQGTRLTVV.

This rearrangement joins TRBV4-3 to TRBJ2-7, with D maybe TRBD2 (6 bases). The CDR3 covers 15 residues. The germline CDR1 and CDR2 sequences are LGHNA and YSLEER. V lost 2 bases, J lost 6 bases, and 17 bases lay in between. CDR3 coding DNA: TGCGCCAGCAGCCAATCGACGGGAGCCTCTGGCGAGCAGTACTTC. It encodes CASSQSTGASGEQYF.

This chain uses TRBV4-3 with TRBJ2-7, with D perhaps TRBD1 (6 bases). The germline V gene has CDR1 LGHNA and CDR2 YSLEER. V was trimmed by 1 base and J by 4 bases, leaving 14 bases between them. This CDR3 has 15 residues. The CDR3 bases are TGCGCCAGCAGCCAAGGTACAGGGCAGGCTTACGAGCAGTACTTC. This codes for CASSQGTGQAYEQYF.

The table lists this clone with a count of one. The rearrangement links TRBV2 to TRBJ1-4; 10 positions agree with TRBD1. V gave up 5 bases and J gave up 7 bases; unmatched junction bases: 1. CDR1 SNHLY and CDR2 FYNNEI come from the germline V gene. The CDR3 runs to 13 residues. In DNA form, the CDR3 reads TGTGCCAGCAGTAGGGACAGGGGTGAAAAACTGTTTTTT. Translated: CASSRDRGEKLFF.

The CDR3 DNA sequence: TGTGCCAGCTCATCCCAGGACATCACAGATACGCAGTATTTT. Translating gives CASSSQDITDTQYF. The chain recombines TRBV18 with TRBJ2-3; tentatively, D is TRBD1 (5 bases). The CDR3 contains 14 residues. Germline V gives CDR1 KGHSH, CDR2 LQKENI. The V and J ends lost 5 bases and 2 bases respectively, with 11 bases between them. Supplemented by reference TRBV18 and TRBJ2-3, the full variable domain reads NAGVMQNPRHLVRRRGQEARLRCSPMKGHSHVYWYRQLPEEGLKFMVYLQKENIIDESGMPKERFSAEFPKEGPSILRIQQVVRGDSAAYFCASSSQDITDTQYFGPGTRLTVL.

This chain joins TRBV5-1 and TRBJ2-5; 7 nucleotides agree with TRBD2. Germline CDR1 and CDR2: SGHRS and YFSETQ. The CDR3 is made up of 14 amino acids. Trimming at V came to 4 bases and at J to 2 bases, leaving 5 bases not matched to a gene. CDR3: CASSPSGPQETQYF. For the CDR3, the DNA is TGCGCCAGCAGCCCTAGCGGACCACAAGAGACCCAGTACTTC.

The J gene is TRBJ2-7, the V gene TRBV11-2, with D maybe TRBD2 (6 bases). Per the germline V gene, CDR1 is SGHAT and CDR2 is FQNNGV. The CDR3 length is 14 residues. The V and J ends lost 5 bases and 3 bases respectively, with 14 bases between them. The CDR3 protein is CASSGLALGYEQYF. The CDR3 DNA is TGTGCCAGCAGCGGCCTAGCGTTGGGCTACGAGCAGTACTTC.

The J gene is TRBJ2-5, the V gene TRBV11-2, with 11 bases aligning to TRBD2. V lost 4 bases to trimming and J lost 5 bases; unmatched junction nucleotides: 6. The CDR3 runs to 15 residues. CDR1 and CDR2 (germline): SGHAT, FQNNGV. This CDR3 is CASSSLAGGHETQYF. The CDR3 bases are TGTGCCAGCAGCTCCTTAGCGGGGGGGCACGAGACCCAGTACTTC.

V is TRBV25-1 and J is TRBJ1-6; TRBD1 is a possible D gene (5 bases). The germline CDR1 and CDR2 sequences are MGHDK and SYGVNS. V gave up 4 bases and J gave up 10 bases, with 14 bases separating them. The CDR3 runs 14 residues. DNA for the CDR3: TGTGCCAGCAGTGTGGGGCAGGGAGGCTCACCCCTCCACTTT. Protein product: CASSVGQGGSPLHF.

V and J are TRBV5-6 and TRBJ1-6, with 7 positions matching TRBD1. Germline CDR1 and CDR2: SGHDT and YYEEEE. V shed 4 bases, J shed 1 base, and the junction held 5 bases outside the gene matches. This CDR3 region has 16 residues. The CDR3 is CASSRSRGSYNSPLHF. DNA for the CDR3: TGTGCCAGCAGCAGATCCAGGGGGTCCTATAATTCACCCCTCCACTTT.

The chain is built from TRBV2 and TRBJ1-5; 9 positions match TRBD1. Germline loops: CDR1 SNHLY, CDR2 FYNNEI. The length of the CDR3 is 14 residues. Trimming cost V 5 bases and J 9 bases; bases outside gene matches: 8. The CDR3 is CASSRDREGAPQHF. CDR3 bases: TGTGCCAGCAGTAGGGACAGGGAGGGGGCGCCCCAGCATTTT.

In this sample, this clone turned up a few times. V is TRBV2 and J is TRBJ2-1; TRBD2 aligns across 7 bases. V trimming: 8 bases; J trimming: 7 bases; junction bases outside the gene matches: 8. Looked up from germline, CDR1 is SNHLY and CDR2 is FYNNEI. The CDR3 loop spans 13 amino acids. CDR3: CASQLWEGNEQFF. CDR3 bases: TGTGCCAGCCAGTTGTGGGAGGGGAATGAGCAGTTCTTC.

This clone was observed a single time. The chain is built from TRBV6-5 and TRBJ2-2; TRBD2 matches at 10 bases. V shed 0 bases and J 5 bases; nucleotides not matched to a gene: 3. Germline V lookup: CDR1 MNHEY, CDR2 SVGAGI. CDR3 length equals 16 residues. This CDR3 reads CASSYSASGRTGELFF. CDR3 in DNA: TGTGCCAGCAGTTACTCGGCTAGCGGGAGAACCGGGGAGCTGTTTTTT.

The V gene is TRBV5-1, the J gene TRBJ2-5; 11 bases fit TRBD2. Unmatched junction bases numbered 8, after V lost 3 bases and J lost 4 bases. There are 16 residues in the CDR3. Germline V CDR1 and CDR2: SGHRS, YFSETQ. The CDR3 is CASSSTNSGGGETQYF. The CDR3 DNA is TGCGCCAGCAGCTCCACCAATAGCGGGGGGGGAGAGACCCAGTACTTC.

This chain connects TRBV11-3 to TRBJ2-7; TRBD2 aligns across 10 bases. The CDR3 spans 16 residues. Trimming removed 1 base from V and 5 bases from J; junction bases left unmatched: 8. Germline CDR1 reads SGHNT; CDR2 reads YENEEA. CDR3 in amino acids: CASSLVSSGGMNEQYF. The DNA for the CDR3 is TGTGCCAGCAGCTTAGTGTCTAGCGGGGGAATGAACGAGCAGTACTTC.

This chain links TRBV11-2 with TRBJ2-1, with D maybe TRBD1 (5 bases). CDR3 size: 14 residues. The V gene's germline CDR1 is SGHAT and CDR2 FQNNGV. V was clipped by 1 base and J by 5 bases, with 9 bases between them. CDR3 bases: TGTGCCAGCAGCTTAGTCTCCAGGGACAATGAGCAGTTCTTC. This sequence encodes CASSLVSRDNEQFF.

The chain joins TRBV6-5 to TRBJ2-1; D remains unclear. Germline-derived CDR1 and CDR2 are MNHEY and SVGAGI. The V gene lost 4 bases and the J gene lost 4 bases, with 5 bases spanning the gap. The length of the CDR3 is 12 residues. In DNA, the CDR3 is TGTGCCAGCAGTTCGTTTTACAATGAGCAGTTCTTC. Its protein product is CASSSFYNEQFF.

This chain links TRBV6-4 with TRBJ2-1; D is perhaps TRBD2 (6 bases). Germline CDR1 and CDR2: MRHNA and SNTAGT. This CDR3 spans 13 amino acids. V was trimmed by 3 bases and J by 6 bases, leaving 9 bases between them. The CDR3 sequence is CASSDRDSNEQFF. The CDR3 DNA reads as TGTGCCAGCAGTGATAGGGACTCCAATGAGCAGTTCTTC.

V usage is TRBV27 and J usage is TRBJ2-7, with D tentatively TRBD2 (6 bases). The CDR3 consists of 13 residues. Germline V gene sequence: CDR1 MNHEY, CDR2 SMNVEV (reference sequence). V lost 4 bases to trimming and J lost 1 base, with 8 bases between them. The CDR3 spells CASSWGTSYEQYF. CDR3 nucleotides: TGTGCCAGCAGTTGGGGGACTTCCTACGAGCAGTACTTC.

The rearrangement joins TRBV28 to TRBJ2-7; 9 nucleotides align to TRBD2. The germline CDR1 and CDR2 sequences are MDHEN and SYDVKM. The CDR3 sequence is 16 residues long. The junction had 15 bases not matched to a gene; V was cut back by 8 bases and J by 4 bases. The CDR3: CASGSPGRLAGYEQYF. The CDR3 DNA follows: TGTGCCAGCGGCTCTCCGGGCAGGCTAGCGGGGTACGAGCAGTACTTC.

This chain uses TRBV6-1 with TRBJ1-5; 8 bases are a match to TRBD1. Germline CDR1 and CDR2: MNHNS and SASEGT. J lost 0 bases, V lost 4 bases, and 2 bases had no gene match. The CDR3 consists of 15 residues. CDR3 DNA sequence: TGTGCCAGCAGTGTGACAGGGGATAGCAATCAGCCCCAGCATTTT. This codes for CASSVTGDSNQPQHF.